One and the same sample provided the 27 T cell receptor beta chains below, sequenced in a study of blood T cells in healthy people across ages. Through a sample-barcoded 5' primer and a J-beta primer mix, a second PCR was run for about 7 to 12 cycles. TCRdb reprocessed the 5' RACE reads via MiXCR and lists one record per CDR3 protein. This sample has approximately 1,700,000 distinct CDR3 sequences; roughly two fifths occur once, and the top ten carry about 21%. The sample comprised blood. These receptors were obtained from a human donor in good health.

The V call is TRBV21-1, the J call TRBJ2-1; the D call of TRBD1 is as the table states it, not checked on the DNA. TRBV21-1 is classified as a pseudogene. There are 14 residues in the CDR3. The DNA of the CDR3 is TGTGCCAGCCCCCCTCCACAGGGACCCCACGAGCAGTTCTTC. Translating gives CASPPPQGPHEQFF.

The chain is built from TRBV5-6 and TRBJ2-1, with 13 bases identical to TRBD2. Per the germline V gene, CDR1 is SGHDT and CDR2 is YYEEEE. The CDR3 loop spans 15 amino acids. J gave up 8 bases and V 3 bases, and 5 bases lay outside the gene matches. This CDR3 reads CASSWTSGGPHEQFF. The CDR3 coding sequence is TGTGCCAGCAGCTGGACTAGCGGGGGTCCTCATGAGCAGTTCTTC.

The chain links TRBV7-3 to TRBJ1-2; 8 positions agree with TRBD1. V was clipped by 5 bases and J by 0 bases; unmatched bases: 8. The CDR3 has 16 residues. Germline V lookup: CDR1 SGHTA, CDR2 FQGTGA. Here the CDR3 reads CASSPGTGHSNYGYTF. Here the CDR3 DNA reads TGTGCCAGCAGCCCCGGGACAGGACATTCTAACTATGGCTACACCTTC.

J is TRBJ2-5 and V is TRBV29-1; a possible D gene is TRBD2 (6 bases). CDR1 SQVTM and CDR2 ANQGSEA come from the germline V gene. Deletions cut 4 bases from V and 11 bases from J, with 26 bases between. The CDR3 is 15 amino acids. Here the CDR3 DNA reads TGCAGCGTTGTGGGTACCCTGGGACGAGCGGGTGAGCAGTACTTC. This sequence encodes CSVVGTLGRAGEQYF.

The CDR3 protein is CASSLALGQGARYNEQFF. The CDR3 bases are TGTGCCAGCAGTTTAGCGCTAGGACAGGGGGCGCGTTACAATGAGCAGTTCTTC. V and J are TRBV12-3 or TRBV12-4 and TRBJ2-1, with 11 positions matching TRBD1. V lost 0 bases, J lost 4 bases, and 8 bases stayed unmatched. CDR3 length: 18 amino acids.

The chain couples TRBV12-3 or TRBV12-4 to TRBJ1-5, with D perhaps TRBD1 (6 bases). This CDR3 contains 14 residues. V lost 6 bases and J lost 4, with 13 bases in between. CDR3 nucleotide sequence: TGTGCCAGCAGCGAAGGGACATTTAATCAGCCCCAGCATTTT. This codes for CASSEGTFNQPQHF.

The chain employs TRBV12-3 or TRBV12-4 and TRBJ2-3; TRBD2 agrees at 8 bases. The V gene end was trimmed by 3 bases and the J gene end by 5 bases; junction bases not matched to a gene: 13. The CDR3 consists of 17 residues. The CDR3 bases are TGTGCCAGCAGTTTCCTTAGGACTAGCCTCGGGGGAGATACGCAGTATTTT. This codes for CASSFLRTSLGGDTQYF.

Remarks on this clonotype: A junction end diverges from the germline sequence, so it may reflect a read error. The chain combines TRBV20-1 with TRBJ1-5, with D possibly being TRBD1 (5 bases). CDR1 DFQATT and CDR2 SNEGSKA come from the germline V gene (reference sequence). The CDR3 spans 18 residues. This CDR3 is CSAGDDWAGLFSNQPQHF. In DNA form, the CDR3 reads TGCAGTGCTGGAGATGATTGGGCGGGACTTTTTAGCAATCAGCCCCAGCATTTT.

This clonotype was found once. The CDR3 sequence is CASSYPGQIQAFF. CDR3 DNA: TGCGCCAGCAGCTATCCGGGACAAATACAAGCTTTCTTT. The rearrangement joins TRBV5-1 to TRBJ1-1; perhaps TRBD1 as D (6 bases). V gave up 3 bases and J gave up 9 bases, with 15 bases separating them. Per the germline V gene, CDR1 is SGHRS and CDR2 is YFSETQ. CDR3 length: 13 amino acids.

The V and J genes are TRBV21-1 and TRBJ2-1; no check of the table's D call, TRBD1, against the DNA was made. TRBV21-1 counts as a pseudogene. The CDR3 covers 13 residues. The CDR3 loop reads CASSKRQLDEQFF. CDR3 DNA: TGTGCCAGCAGCAAAAGACAGTTGGATGAGCAGTTCTTC.

V usage is TRBV7-2 and J usage is TRBJ1-2, with a possible D match to TRBD1 (6 bases). The V and J ends lost 5 bases and 2 bases respectively, with 12 bases between them. The germline V gene encodes CDR1 SGHTA and CDR2 FQGNSA. This CDR3 is 14 amino acids long. The CDR3 nucleotides read TGTGCCAGCAGCCAATTCACAGGGAACTATGGCTACACCTTC. Protein: CASSQFTGNYGYTF.

This clonotype has just a few counts. The rearrangement uses TRBV20-1 and TRBJ2-3, with 7 positions matching TRBD1. The ends lost 0 bases at V and 14 bases at J; junction bases unmatched: 8. Germline V gene sequence: CDR1 DFQATT, CDR2 SNEGSKA (reference sequence). CDR3 length equals 12 residues. In nucleotides, the CDR3 is TGCAGTGCTAGAGACAGACAGGGTCAAAGGTATTTT. Translating gives CSARDRQGQRYF.

The gene calls are TRBV6-2 or TRBV6-3 and TRBJ2-7; 9 bases fit TRBD2. Trimming cost V 2 bases and J 4 bases; bases outside gene matches: 9. The CDR3 totals 16 residues. The germline gives CDR1 MNHEY, CDR2 SVGEGT. The chain's CDR3 is CASSYSGGTPSYEQYF. In DNA form, the CDR3 reads TGTGCCAGCAGTTACAGCGGGGGGACACCCAGTTACGAGCAGTACTTC.

The V and J genes are TRBV4-3 and TRBJ2-1, with TRBD2 as a possible D gene (6 bases). CDR1 and CDR2 (germline): LGHNA, YSLEER. This CDR3 comprises 15 residues. V shed 4 bases and J shed 5 bases, with 15 bases lying between them. The CDR3 is CASSPGEIENNEQFF. In nucleotides, the CDR3 is TGCGCCAGCAGCCCGGGAGAAATAGAAAACAATGAGCAGTTCTTC.

The chain combines TRBV7-2 with TRBJ2-7, with 8 bases fitting TRBD1. Germline CDR1 SGHTA, CDR2 FQGNSA. The CDR3 totals 15 residues. V was pared by 5 bases and J by 5 bases, with 11 bases of the junction left unmatched. The CDR3 here is CASSKTGELSDEQYF. CDR3 DNA: TGTGCCAGCAGCAAGACAGGGGAATTGTCCGACGAGCAGTACTTC.

The chain couples TRBV7-9 to TRBJ2-6; D uncertain. CDR1 is SEHNR and CDR2 is FQNEAQ in the germline V gene (reference sequence). This CDR3 has 16 amino acids. V gave up 5 bases and J gave up 0 bases, with 11 bases separating them. CDR3 amino acids: CASSGWPNSGANVLTF. CDR3 nucleotides: TGTGCCAGCAGCGGATGGCCGAACTCTGGGGCCAACGTCCTGACTTTC.

There are many counts of this clonotype. The chain uses TRBV7-9 and TRBJ2-6; D remains ambiguous. This CDR3 has 15 amino acids. Deletions cut 4 bases from V and 0 bases from J, with 7 bases between. Germline V gene data show CDR1 as SEHNR and CDR2 as FQNEAQ (reference sequence). CDR3 protein: CASSSPNSGANVLTF. The CDR3 DNA is TGTGCCAGCAGCTCGCCGAACTCTGGGGCCAACGTCCTGACTTTC.

This clonotype was seen many times. The chain employs TRBV6-6 and TRBJ2-3; D is unclear. The germline V gene encodes CDR1 MNHNY and CDR2 SVGAGI (reference sequence). The length of the CDR3 is 14 residues. V lost 5 bases and J lost 0, with 9 bases in between. CDR3 region: CASSPITSTDTQYF. The CDR3 DNA reads as TGTGCCAGCAGTCCCATCACAAGCACAGATACGCAGTATTTT.

This sequence joins TRBV4-1 and TRBJ1-6, with 10 positions matching TRBD1. Germline CDR1 and CDR2: MGHRA and YSYEKL. V shed 7 bases and J 7 bases; nucleotides not matched to a gene: 7. The CDR3 consists of 15 residues. The CDR3 DNA follows: TGCGCCAGCAACGAGATGGGACAGGGGAATTCACCCCTCCACTTT. This sequence encodes CASNEMGQGNSPLHF.

The chain has TRBV6-1 and TRBJ2-3, with 8 positions matching TRBD2. CDR3 length: 17 residues. Germline V gene data show CDR1 as MNHNS and CDR2 as SASEGT. V was pared by 6 bases and J by 5 bases, with 16 bases of the junction left unmatched. The CDR3 loop is CASSPEPSGPALDTQYF. CDR3 in DNA: TGTGCCAGCAGCCCCGAGCCTAGCGGGCCGGCTCTAGATACGCAGTATTTT.

This clonotype was recorded a few times. The gene calls are TRBV5-6 and TRBJ2-3, with unresolved D. This CDR3 is 12 amino acids long. In germline, CDR1 is SGHDT, CDR2 YYEEEE. V was cut by 3 bases and J by 8 bases, with 10 bases left in between. The CDR3 nucleotides are TGTGCCAGCAGCTCCAAAACGAGTACGCAGTATTTT. Translation: CASSSKTSTQYF. Using reference TRBV5-6 and TRBJ2-3 for the parts outside the CDR3, the full variable domain is DAGVTQSPTHLIKTRGQQVTLRCSPKSGHDTVSWYQQALGQGPQFIFQYYEEEERQRGNFPDRFSGHQFPNYSSELNVNALLLGDSALYLCASSSKTSTQYFGPGTRLTVL.

In this sample, this clonotype turned up a few times. CDR3 protein: CSAIRGREGTDTQYF. CDR3 DNA: TGCAGTGCTATTAGGGGCAGGGAAGGCACAGATACGCAGTATTTT. This rearrangement joins TRBV20-1 to TRBJ2-3; D perhaps matches TRBD1 (5 bases). Germline V CDR1 and CDR2: DFQATT, SNEGSKA (reference sequence). The CDR3 is made up of 15 amino acids. Trimming stripped 4 bases from V and 1 base from J, with 15 bases between.

This clonotype was detected a few times. The rearrangement joins TRBV10-3 to TRBJ1-6, with D unclear. Germline assignment: CDR1 ENHRY and CDR2 SYGVKD. This CDR3 has 16 residues. Deletions cut 0 bases from V and 4 bases from J, with 10 bases between. The CDR3 nucleotides are TGTGCCATCAGTGAGTCGATGGGTGGATATAATTCACCCCTCCACTTT. Its translation is CAISESMGGYNSPLHF.

The chain links TRBV6-2 or TRBV6-3 to TRBJ2-5; unclear D gene. Germline lookup yields CDR1 MNHEY and CDR2 SVGEGT. The CDR3 has 11 residues. V lost 4 bases, J lost 6 bases, and 6 bases lay in between. The CDR3: CASSWVKTQYF. Here the CDR3 DNA reads TGTGCCAGCAGTTGGGTGAAGACCCAGTACTTC.

This clonotype has a handful of counts. V and J are TRBV12-3 or TRBV12-4 and TRBJ2-7, with D hard to call. Between the trimmed V and J ends, which lost 6 bases and 2 bases, there was a span of 8 bases. This CDR3 contains 12 residues. In DNA form, the CDR3 reads TGTGCCAGCAGCACAGAGGCCTACGAGCAGTACTTC. Translation: CASSTEAYEQYF.

The gene calls are TRBV4-2 and TRBJ2-1, with 10 nucleotides matching TRBD2. CDR3 length equals 18 residues. In germline, CDR1 is LGHNA, CDR2 YNFKEQ. J lost 4 bases, V lost 4 bases, and 13 bases had no gene match. CDR3 region: CASSPVQRGGQSYNEQFF. The CDR3 nucleotides are TGTGCCAGCAGCCCCGTCCAGCGGGGGGGCCAGAGTTACAATGAGCAGTTCTTC.

The CDR3 DNA follows: TGTGCCAGCAGCTTAGGGTCCCAGAAGGTGGAGACCCAGTACTTC. As protein: CASSLGSQKVETQYF. The chain has TRBV11-3 and TRBJ2-5, with D unresolved. Germline assignment: CDR1 SGHNT and CDR2 YENEEA. This CDR3 is 15 amino acids long. V was cut by 1 base and J by 5 bases, with 14 bases left in between.